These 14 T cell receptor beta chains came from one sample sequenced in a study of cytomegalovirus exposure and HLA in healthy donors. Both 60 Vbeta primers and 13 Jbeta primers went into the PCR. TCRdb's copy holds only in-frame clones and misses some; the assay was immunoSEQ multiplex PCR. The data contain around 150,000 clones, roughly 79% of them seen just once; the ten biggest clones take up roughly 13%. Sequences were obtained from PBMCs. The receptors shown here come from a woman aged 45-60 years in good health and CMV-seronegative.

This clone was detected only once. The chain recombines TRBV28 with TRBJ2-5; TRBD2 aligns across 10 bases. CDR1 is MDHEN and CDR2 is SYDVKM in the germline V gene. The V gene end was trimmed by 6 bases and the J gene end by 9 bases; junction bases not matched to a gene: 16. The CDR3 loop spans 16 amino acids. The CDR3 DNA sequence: TGTGCCAGCAGCTTCCAACTAGCGGGGACTAAGAGGGCCCAGTACTTC. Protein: CASSFQLAGTKRAQYF.

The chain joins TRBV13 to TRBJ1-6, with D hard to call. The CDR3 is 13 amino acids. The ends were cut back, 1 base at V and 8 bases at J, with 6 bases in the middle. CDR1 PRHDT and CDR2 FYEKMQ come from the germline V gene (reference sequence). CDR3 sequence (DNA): TGTGCCAGCAGCTTAGATCGGGATTCACCCCTCCACTTT. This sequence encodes CASSLDRDSPLHF.

The CDR3 coding sequence is TGCGCCAGCAGCCAATCCACTTTGTGGGCAGATGGCTACACCTTC. Its protein product is CASSQSTLWADGYTF. The chain joins TRBV4-1 to TRBJ1-2; no definite D call. Trimming took 2 bases from V and 6 from J, leaving 16 bases between them. This CDR3 spans 15 amino acids. Germline values: CDR1 MGHRA, CDR2 YSYEKL.

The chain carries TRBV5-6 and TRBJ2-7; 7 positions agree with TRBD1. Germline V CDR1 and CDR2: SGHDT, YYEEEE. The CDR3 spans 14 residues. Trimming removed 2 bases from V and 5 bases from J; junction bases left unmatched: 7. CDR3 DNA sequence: TGTGCCAGCAGCTTTGGGCAGGGGGTCCACGAGCAGTACTTC. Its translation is CASSFGQGVHEQYF.

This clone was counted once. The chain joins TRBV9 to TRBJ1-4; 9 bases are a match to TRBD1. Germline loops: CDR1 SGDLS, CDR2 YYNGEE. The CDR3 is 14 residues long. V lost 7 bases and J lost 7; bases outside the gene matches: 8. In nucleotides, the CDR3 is TGTGCCAGCGCGCCGGGACAGGGAGGTGAAAAACTGTTTTTT. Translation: CASAPGQGGEKLFF.

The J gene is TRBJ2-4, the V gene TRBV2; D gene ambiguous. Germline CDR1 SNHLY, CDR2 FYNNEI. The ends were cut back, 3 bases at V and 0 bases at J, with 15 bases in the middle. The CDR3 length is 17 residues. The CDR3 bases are TGTGCCAGCAGTGATGGCAACAGCCAACTAGCCAAAAACATTCAGTACTTC. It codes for CASSDGNSQLAKNIQYF.

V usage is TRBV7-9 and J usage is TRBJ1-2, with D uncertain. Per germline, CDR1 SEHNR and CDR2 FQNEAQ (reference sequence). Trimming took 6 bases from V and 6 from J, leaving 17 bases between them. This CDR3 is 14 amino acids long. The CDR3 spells CASSYNRVADGYTF. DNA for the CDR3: TGTGCCAGCAGTTACAACCGGGTCGCAGATGGCTACACCTTC.

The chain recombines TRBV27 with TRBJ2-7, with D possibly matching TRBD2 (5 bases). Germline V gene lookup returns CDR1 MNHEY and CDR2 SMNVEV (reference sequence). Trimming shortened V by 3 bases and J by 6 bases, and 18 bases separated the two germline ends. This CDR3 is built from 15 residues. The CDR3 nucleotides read TGTGCCAGCAGTTTTGAGGAAGGAGGTGCCGGCGAGCAGTACTTC. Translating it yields CASSFEEGGAGEQYF.

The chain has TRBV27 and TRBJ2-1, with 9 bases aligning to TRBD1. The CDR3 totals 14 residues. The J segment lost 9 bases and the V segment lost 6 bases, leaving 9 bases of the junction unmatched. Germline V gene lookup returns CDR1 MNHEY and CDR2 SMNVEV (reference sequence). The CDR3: CASRGQGSLGEQFF. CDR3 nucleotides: TGTGCCAGCAGGGGACAGGGTAGCCTTGGTGAGCAGTTCTTC.

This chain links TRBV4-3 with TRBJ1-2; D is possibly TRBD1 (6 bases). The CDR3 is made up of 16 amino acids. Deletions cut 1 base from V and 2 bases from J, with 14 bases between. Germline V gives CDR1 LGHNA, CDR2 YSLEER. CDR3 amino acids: CASSQGLQGTNYGYTF. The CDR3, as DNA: TGCGCCAGCAGCCAAGGGCTACAGGGCACGAACTATGGCTACACCTTC.

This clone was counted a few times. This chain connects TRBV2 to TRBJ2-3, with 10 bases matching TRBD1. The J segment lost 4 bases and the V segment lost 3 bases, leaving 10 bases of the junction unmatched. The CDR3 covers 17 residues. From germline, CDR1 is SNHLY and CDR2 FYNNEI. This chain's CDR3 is CASSEGTGVRRADTQYF. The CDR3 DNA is TGTGCCAGCAGTGAGGGGACAGGGGTTAGAAGGGCAGATACGCAGTATTTT.

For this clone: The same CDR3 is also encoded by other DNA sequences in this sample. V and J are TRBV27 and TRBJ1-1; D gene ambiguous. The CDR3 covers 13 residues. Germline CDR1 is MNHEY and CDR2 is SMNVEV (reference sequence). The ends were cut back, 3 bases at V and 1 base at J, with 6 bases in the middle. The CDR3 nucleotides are TGTGCCAGCAGTTTGGGCAGGAACACTGAAGCTTTCTTT. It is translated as CASSLGRNTEAFF.

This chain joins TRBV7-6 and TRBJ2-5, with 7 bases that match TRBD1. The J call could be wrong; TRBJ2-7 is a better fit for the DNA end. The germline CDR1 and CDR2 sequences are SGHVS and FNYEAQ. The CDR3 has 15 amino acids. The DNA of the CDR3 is TGTGCCAGCAGCTCTGGGACAGCAGACTCCTACGAGCAGTACTTC. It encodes CASSSGTADSYEQYF.

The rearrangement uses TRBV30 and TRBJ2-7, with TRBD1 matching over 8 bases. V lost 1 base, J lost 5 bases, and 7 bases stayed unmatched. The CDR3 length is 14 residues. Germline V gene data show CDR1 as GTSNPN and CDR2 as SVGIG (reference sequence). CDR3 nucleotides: TGTGCCTGGAGTGCGGGGGACAGGAGCGACGAGCAGTACTTC. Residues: CAWSAGDRSDEQYF. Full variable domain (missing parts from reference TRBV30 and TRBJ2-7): SQTIHQWPATLVQPVGSPLSLECTVEGTSNPNLYWYRQAAGRGLQLLFYSVGIGQISSEVPQNLSASRPQDRQFILSSKKLLLSDSGFYLCAWSAGDRSDEQYFGPGTRLTVT.